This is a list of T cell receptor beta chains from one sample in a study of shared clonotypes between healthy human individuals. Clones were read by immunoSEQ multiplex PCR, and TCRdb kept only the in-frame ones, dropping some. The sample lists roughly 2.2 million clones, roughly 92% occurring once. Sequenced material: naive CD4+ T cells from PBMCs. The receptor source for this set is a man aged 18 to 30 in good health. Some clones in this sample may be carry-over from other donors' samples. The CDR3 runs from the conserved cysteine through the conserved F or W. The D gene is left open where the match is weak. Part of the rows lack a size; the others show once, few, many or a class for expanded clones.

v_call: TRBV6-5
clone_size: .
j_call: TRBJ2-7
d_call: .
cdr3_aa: CASRRGFYEQYF
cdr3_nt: TGTGCCAGCAGGCGGGGTTTCTACGAGCAGTACTTC

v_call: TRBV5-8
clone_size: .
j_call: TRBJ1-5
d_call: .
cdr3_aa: CASSFDQPQHF
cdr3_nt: TGTGCCAGCAGCTTTGATCAGCCCCAGCATTTT

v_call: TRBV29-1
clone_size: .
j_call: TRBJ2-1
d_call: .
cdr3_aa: CSVVAVLYNEQFF
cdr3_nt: TGCAGCGTTGTAGCGGTTTTATACAATGAGCAGTTCTTC

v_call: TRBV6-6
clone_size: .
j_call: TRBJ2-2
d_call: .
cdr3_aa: CASSYSSPNTGELFF
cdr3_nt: TGTGCCAGCAGTTATTCTTCCCCGAACACCGGGGAGCTGTTTTTT

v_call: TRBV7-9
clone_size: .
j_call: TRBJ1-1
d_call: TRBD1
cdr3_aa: CASSVGQGATEAFF
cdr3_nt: TGTGCCAGCAGCGTCGGACAGGGGGCCACTGAAGCTTTCTTT

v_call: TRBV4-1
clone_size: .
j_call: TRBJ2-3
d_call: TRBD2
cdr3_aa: CASSLSGSHTDTQYF
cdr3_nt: TGCGCCAGCAGCCTTAGCGGGAGTCATACAGATACGCAGTATTTT

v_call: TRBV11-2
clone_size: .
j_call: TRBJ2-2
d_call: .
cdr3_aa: CASSLVPGELFF
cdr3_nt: TGTGCCAGCAGCTTAGTTCCCGGGGAGCTGTTTTTT

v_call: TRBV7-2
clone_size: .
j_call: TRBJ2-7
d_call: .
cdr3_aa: CASSFVAPEQYF
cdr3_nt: TGTGCCAGCAGCTTCGTAGCGCCCGAGCAGTACTTC

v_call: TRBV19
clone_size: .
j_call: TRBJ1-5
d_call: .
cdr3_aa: CASSRGISNQPQHF
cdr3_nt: TGTGCCAGTAGTCGGGGTATCAGCAATCAGCCCCAGCATTTT

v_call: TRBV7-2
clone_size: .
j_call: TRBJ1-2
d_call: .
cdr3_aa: CASSPSGTNYGYTF
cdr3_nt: TGTGCCAGCAGCCCATCCGGGACAAACTATGGCTACACCTTC

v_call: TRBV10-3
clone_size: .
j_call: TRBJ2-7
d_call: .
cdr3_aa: CASTDQDTYEQYF
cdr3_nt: TGTGCCAGCACAGATCAGGATACCTACGAGCAGTACTTC

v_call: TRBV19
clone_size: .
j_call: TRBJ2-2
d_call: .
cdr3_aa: CASSMTGNTGELFF
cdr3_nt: TGTGCCAGTAGTATGACAGGGAACACCGGGGAGCTGTTTTTT

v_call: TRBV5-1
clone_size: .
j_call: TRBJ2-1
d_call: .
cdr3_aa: CASRKGTVPYNEQFF
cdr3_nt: TGCGCCAGCAGAAAAGGGACCGTCCCCTACAATGAGCAGTTCTTC

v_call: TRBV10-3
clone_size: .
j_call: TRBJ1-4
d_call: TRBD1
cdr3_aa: CAIGRDRGNEKLFF
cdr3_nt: TGTGCCATCGGGAGGGACAGGGGAAATGAAAAACTGTTTTTT

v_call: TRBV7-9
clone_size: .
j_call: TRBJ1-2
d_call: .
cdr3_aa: CASSSGEYGYTF
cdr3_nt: TGTGCCAGCAGCTCAGGGGAATATGGCTACACCTTC

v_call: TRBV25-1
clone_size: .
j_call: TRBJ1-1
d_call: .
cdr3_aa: CASSASGAREAFF
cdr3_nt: TGTGCCAGCAGTGCCTCCGGGGCTAGAGAAGCTTTCTTT

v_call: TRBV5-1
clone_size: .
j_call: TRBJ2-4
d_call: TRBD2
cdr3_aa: CASSQTSGRDIQYF
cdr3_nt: TGCGCCAGCAGCCAGACTAGCGGGCGAGACATTCAGTACTTC

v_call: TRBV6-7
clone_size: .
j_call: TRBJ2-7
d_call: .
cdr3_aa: CASSYTTRARHYEQYF
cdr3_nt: TGTGCCAGCAGTTACACCACCCGGGCCCGGCACTACGAGCAGTACTTC

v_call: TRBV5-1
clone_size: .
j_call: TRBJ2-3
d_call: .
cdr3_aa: CASSPPRDPTDTQYF
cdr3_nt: TGCGCCAGCAGCCCACCCCGGGACCCCACAGATACGCAGTATTTT

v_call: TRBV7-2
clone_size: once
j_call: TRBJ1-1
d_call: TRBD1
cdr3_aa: CASRLQGAKSTEAFF
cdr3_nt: TGTGCCAGCAGGTTACAGGGGGCGAAGTCCACTGAAGCTTTCTTT

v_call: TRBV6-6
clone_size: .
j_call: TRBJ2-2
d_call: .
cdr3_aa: CASSYHPVTGELFF
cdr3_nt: TGTGCCAGCAGTTATCATCCGGTAACCGGGGAGCTGTTTTTT

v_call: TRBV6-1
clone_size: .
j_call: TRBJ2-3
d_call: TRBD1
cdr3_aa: CASSERLTGANTDTQYF
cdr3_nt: TGTGCCAGCAGTGAACGACTGACAGGGGCAAACACAGATACGCAGTATTTT

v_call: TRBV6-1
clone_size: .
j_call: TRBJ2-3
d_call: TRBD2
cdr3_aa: CASRREGDTQYF
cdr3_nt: TGTGCCAGCAGGAGGGAGGGCGATACGCAGTATTTT

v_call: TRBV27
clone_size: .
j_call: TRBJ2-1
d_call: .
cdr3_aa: CASSSGGKYINEQFF
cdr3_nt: TGTGCCAGCAGTTCGGGGGGCAAGTACATCAATGAGCAGTTCTTC

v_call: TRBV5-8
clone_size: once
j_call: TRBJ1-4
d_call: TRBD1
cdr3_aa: CASSPEQGASEKLFF
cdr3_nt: TGTGCCAGCAGCCCGGAACAGGGGGCGTCTGAAAAACTGTTTTTT

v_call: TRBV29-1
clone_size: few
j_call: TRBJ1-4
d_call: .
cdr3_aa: CRRGGANEKLFF
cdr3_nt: TGCAGAAGAGGGGGGGCTAATGAAAAACTGTTTTTT

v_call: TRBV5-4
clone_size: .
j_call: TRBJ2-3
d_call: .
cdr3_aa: CASSAPGATDTQYF
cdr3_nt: TGTGCCAGCAGCGCCCCTGGGGCCACAGATACGCAGTATTTT

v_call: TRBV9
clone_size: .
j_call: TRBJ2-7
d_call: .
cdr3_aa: CASSVLGLSYEQYF
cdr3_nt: TGTGCCAGCAGCGTGTTGGGATTGTCCTACGAGCAGTACTTC

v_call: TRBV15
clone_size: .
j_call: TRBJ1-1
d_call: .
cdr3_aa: CATSRSQGIAEAFF
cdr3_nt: TGTGCCACCAGCAGATCGCAGGGTATAGCTGAAGCTTTCTTT

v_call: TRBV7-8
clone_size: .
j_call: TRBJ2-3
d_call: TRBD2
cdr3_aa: CASSKRTGLAGVGDTQYF
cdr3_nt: TGTGCCAGCAGCAAAAGAACAGGACTAGCGGGAGTCGGGGATACGCAGTATTTT

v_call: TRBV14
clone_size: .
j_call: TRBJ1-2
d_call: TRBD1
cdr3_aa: CASSLQTGGAEGYTF
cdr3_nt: TGTGCCAGCAGCCTTCAAACAGGGGGCGCGGAGGGCTACACCTTC

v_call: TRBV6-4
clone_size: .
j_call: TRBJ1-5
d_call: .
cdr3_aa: CASSECYGTFGNQPQHF
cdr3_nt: TGTGCCAGCAGTGAGTGTTATGGCACCTTCGGCAATCAGCCCCAGCATTTT

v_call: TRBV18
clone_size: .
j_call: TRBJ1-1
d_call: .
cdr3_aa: CASSKLGNTEAFF
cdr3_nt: TGTGCCAGCTCAAAGCTGGGAAACACTGAAGCTTTCTTT

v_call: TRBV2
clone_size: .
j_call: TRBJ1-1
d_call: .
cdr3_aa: CASSEDRGNTEAFF
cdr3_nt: TGTGCCAGCAGTGAGGACAGAGGGAACACTGAAGCTTTCTTT

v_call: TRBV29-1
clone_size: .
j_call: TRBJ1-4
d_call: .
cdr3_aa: CSVSRTVTNEKLFF
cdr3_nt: TGCAGCGTTTCCCGGACAGTAACTAATGAAAAACTGTTTTTT

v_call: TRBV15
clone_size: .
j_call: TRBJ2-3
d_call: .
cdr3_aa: CATSRGRDSDTQYF
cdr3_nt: TGTGCCACCAGCAGAGGACGGGACTCAGATACGCAGTATTTT

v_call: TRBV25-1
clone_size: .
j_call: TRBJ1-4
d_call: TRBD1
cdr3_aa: CASSPFRGQTNEKLFF
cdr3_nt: TGTGCCAGCAGCCCCTTCAGGGGGCAGACTAATGAAAAACTGTTTTTT

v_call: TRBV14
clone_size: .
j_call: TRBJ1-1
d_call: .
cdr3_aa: CASSPTREVSAFF
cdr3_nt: TGTGCCAGCAGCCCTACCAGGGAGGTTTCGGCTTTCTTT

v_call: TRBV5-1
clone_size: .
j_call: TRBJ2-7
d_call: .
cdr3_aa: CASSPDRTGEQYF
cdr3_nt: TGCGCCAGCAGCCCGGACCGAACGGGGGAGCAGTACTTC

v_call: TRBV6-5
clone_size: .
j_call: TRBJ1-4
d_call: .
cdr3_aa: CASSLVRENEKLFF
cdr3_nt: TGTGCCAGCAGTTTAGTCAGGGAGAATGAAAAACTGTTTTTT

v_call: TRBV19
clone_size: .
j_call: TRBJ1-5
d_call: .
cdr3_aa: CASSSRQGNQPQHF
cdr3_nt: TGTGCCAGTAGTAGCCGACAGGGCAATCAGCCCCAGCATTTT

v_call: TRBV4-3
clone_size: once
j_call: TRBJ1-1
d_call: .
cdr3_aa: CASSQDFANTEAFF
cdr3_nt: TGCGCCAGCAGCCAAGATTTCGCTAACACTGAAGCTTTCTTT

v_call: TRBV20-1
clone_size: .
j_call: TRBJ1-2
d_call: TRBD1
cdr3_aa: CSAPRTGGYTF
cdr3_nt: TGCAGTGCCCCTAGGACAGGCGGCTACACCTTC

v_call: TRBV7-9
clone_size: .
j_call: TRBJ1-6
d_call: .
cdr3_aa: CASSFDNSPLHF
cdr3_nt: TGTGCCAGCAGCTTCGATAATTCACCCCTCCACTTT

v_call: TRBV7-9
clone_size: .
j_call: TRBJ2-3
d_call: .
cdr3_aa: CASSLGVRATDTQYF
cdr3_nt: TGTGCCAGCAGCTTAGGGGTGAGGGCCACAGATACGCAGTATTTT

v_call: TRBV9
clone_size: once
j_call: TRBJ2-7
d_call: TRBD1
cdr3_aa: CASSATTGVEQYF
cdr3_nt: TGTGCCAGCAGCGCCACCACAGGGGTCGAGCAGTACTTC

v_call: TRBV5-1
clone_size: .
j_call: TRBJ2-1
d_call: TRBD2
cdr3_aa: CASSAGTGGNEQFF
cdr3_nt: TGCGCCAGCAGCGCCGGGACGGGGGGCAATGAGCAGTTCTTC

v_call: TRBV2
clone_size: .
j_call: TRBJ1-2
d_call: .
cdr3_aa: CASSRTATYGYTF
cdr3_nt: TGTGCCAGCAGTCGGACAGCGACATATGGCTACACCTTC

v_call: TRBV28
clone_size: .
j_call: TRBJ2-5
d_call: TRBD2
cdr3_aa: CASSLGGTTIQETQYF
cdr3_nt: TGTGCCAGCAGTTTGGGCGGGACTACTATCCAAGAGACCCAGTACTTC

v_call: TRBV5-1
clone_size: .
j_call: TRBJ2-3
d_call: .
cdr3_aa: CASSLGTSADIDTQYF
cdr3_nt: TGCGCCAGCAGCTTGGGGACGAGCGCTGATATAGATACGCAGTATTTT

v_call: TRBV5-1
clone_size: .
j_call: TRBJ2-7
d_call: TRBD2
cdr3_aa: CASSQLAGGNEQYF
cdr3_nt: TGCGCCAGCAGCCAATTAGCGGGAGGTAACGAGCAGTACTTC

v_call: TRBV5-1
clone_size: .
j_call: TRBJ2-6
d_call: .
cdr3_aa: CASSLVSLTGANVLTF
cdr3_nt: TGCGCCAGCAGCTTGGTTTCCCTTACAGGGGCCAACGTCCTGACTTTC

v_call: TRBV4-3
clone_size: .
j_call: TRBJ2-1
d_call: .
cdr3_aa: CASSQDRRTTVSYNEQFF
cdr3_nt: TGCGCCAGCAGCCAAGATCGGAGAACAACAGTCTCCTACAATGAGCAGTTCTTC